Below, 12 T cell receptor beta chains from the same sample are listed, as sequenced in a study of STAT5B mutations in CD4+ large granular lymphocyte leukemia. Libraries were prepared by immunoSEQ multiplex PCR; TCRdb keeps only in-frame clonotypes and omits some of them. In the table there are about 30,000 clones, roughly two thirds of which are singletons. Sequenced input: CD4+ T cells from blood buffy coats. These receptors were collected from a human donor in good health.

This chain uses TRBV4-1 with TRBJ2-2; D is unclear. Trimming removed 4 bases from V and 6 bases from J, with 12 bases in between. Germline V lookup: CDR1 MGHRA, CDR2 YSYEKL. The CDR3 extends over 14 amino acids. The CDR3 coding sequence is TGCGCCAGCAGCCCGGACGGAGTGGCCGGGGAGCTGTTTTTT. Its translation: CASSPDGVAGELFF.

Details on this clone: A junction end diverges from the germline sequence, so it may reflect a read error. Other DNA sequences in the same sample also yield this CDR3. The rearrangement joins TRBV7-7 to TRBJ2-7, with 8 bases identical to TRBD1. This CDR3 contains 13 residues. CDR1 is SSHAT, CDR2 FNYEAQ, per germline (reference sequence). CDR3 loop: CASSLQGGYEQYF. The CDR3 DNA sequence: TGTGCTAGCAGCCTACAGGGGGGCTACGAGCAGTACTTC.

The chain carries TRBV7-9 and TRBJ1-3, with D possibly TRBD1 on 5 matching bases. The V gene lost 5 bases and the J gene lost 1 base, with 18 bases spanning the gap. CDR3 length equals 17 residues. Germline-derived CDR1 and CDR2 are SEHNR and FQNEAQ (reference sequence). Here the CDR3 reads CASSLTSGQPSGNTIYF. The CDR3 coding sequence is TGTGCCAGCAGCCTTACATCAGGACAACCTTCTGGAAACACCATATATTTT.

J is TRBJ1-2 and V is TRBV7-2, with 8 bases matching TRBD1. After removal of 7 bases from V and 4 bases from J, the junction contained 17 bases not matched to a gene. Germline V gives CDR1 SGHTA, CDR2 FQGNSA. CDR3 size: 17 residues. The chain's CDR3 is CASTLGQGGLFSYGYTF. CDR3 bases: TGTGCCAGCACCCTAGGACAGGGCGGATTATTTAGCTATGGCTACACCTTC. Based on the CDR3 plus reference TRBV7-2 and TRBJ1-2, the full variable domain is GAGVSQSPSNKVTEKGKDVELRCDPISGHTALYWYRQSLGQGLEFLIYFQGNSAPDKSGLPSDRFSAERTGGSVSTLTIQRTQQEDSAVYLCASTLGQGGLFSYGYTFGSGTRLTVV.

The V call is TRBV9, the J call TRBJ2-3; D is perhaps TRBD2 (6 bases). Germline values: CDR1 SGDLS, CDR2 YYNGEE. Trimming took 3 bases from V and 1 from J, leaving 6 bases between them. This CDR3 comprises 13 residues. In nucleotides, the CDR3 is TGTGCCAGCAGCGCGGGGGGCACAGATACGCAGTATTTT. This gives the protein CASSAGGTDTQYF.

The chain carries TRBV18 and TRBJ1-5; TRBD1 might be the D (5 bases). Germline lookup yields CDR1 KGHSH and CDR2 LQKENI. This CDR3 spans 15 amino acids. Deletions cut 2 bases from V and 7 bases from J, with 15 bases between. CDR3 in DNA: TGTGCCAGCTCACCAGGCCCGGGGGGGAACCAGCCCCAGCATTTT. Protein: CASSPGPGGNQPQHF.

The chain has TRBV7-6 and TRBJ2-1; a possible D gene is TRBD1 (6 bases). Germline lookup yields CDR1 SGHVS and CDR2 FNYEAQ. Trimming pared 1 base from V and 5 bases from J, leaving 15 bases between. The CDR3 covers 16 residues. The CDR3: CASSLGRVTGNNEQFF. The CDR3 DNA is TGTGCCAGCAGCTTAGGAAGAGTAACAGGGAACAATGAGCAGTTCTTC.

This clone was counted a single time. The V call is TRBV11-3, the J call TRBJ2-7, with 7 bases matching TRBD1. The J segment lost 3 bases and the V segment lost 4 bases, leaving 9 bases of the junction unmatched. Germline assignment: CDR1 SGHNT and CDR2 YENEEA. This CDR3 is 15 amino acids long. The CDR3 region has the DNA TGTGCCAGCAGCTATCTCCCGACAGGGATCTACGAGCAGTACTTC. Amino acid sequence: CASSYLPTGIYEQYF. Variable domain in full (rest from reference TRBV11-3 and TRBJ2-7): EAGVVQSPRYKIIEKKQPVAFWCNPISGHNTLYWYLQNLGQGPELLIRYENEEAVDDSQLPKDRFSAERLKGVDSTLKIQPAELGDSAVYLCASSYLPTGIYEQYFGPGTRLTVT.

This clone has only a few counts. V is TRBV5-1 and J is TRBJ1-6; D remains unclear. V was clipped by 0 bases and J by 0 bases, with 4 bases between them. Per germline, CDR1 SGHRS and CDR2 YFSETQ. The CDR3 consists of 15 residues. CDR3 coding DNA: TGCGCCAGCAGCTTGGGTATCTCCTATAATTCACCCCTCCACTTT. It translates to CASSLGISYNSPLHF.

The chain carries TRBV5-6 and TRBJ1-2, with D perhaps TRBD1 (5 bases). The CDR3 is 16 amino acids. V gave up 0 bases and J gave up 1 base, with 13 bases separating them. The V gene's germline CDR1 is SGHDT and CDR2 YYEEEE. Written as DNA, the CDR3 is TGTGCCAGCAGCTTGGGGCCAGCAGGGCTTAACTATGGCTACACCTTC. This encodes CASSLGPAGLNYGYTF. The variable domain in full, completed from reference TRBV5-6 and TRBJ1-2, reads DAGVTQSPTHLIKTRGQQVTLRCSPKSGHDTVSWYQQALGQGPQFIFQYYEEEERQRGNFPDRFSGHQFPNYSSELNVNALLLGDSALYLCASSLGPAGLNYGYTFGSGTRLTVV.

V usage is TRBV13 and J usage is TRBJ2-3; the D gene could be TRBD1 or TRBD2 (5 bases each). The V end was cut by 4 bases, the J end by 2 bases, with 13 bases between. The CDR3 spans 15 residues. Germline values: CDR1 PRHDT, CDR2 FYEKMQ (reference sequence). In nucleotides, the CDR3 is TGTGCCAGCAGCTCCCGGGACCCCCTCACAGATACGCAGTATTTT. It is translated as CASSSRDPLTDTQYF. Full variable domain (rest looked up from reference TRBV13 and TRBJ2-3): AAGVIQSPRHLIKEKRETATLKCYPIPRHDTVYWYQQGPGQDPQFLISFYEKMQSDKGSIPDRFSAQQFSDYHSELNMSSLELGDSALYFCASSSRDPLTDTQYFGPGTRLTVL.

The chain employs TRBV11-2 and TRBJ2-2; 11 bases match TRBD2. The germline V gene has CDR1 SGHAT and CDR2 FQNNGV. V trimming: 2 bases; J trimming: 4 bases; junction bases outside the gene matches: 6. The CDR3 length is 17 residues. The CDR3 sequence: CASSLSSGGLVTGELFF. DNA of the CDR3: TGTGCCAGCAGCTTATCTAGCGGGGGGTTAGTCACCGGGGAGCTGTTTTTT.